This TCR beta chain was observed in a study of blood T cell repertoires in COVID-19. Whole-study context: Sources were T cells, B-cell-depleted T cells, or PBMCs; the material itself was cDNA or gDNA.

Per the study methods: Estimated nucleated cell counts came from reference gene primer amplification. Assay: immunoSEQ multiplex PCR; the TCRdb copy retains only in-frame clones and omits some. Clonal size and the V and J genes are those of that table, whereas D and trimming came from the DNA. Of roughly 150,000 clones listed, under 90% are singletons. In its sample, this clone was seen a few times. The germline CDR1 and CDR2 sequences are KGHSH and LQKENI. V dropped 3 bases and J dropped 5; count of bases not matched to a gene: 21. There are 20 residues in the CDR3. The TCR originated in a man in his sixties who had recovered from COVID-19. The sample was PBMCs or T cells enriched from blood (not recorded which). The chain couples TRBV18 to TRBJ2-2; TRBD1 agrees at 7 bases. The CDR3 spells CASSPGPRQGRIIRTGELFF. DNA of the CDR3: TGTGCCAGCTCACCGGGCCCACGACAGGGTCGCATTATACGGACCGGGGAGCTGTTTTTT.